Each of the 18 T cell receptor beta chains below was sequenced from the same sample in a study of identical twins. TCRdb itself ran the 5' RACE reads through MiXCR, one entry per CDR3 protein. The table includes 240,000 or so distinct CDR3 sequences, roughly 12% detected once. These data also formed part of another study, on yellow fever vaccine responses in identical twins.

The specimen sequenced was memory (CD45RO+) T cells sorted from blood. Every receptor here comes from a woman younger than 30 in good health.

Comments on this clonotype: A read error may account for a junction end that differs from germline. The V gene is TRBV5-6, the J gene TRBJ2-1; TRBD2 matches at 7 bases. The CDR3 totals 13 residues. CDR1 and CDR2 from the germline V gene are SGHDT and YYEEEE. CDR3 in amino acids: CASSLDREASPTF. The CDR3 DNA follows: TGTGCCAGCAGCTTGGACCGGGAGGCATCCCCTACTTTC.

The J gene is TRBJ2-5, the V gene TRBV11-2, with D possibly TRBD1 on 6 matching bases. Between the trimmed V and J ends, which lost 7 bases and 3 bases, there was a span of 12 bases. The germline gives CDR1 SGHAT, CDR2 FQNNGV. This CDR3 comprises 13 residues. In DNA, the CDR3 is TGTGCCAGCACCACCACAGGGAAAGAGACCCAGTACTTC. Protein: CASTTTGKETQYF.

The genes are TRBV18 and TRBJ2-2; D is unclear. Trimming removed 6 bases at V and 5 bases at J, with 16 bases between. Germline V gene sequence: CDR1 KGHSH, CDR2 LQKENI. The CDR3 runs to 15 residues. The CDR3 region has the DNA TGTGCCAGCTCCTTTGGTCAGGCGAGGACCGGGGAGCTGTTTTTT. This codes for CASSFGQARTGELFF.

J is TRBJ1-6 and V is TRBV6-5; D perhaps matches TRBD1 (5 bases). The CDR3 consists of 14 residues. The germline V gene encodes CDR1 MNHEY and CDR2 SVGAGI. V gave up 2 bases and J gave up 7 bases, with 9 bases separating them. CDR3 amino acids: CASSYQGGNSPLHF. CDR3 in DNA: TGTGCCAGCAGTTACCAGGGAGGAAATTCACCCCTCCACTTT.

This clonotype was detected ten times or more. This rearrangement joins TRBV27 to TRBJ1-5; unclear D gene. The CDR3 is 17 residues long. The ends were cut back, 2 bases at V and 4 bases at J, with 18 bases in the middle. Germline values: CDR1 MNHEY, CDR2 SMNVEV (reference sequence). This CDR3 is CASSLRQDQFRNQPQHF. Written as DNA, the CDR3 is TGTGCCAGCAGTTTAAGGCAGGATCAGTTTAGAAATCAGCCCCAGCATTTT.

In this sample, this clonotype turned up many times. This chain connects TRBV12-3 or TRBV12-4 to TRBJ2-1; 8 bases fit TRBD1. V lost 2 bases, J lost 4 bases, and 4 bases stayed unmatched. The CDR3 runs 15 residues. CDR3 residues: CASSLTGQGYNEQFF. The CDR3 DNA reads as TGTGCCAGCAGTTTAACCGGACAGGGTTACAATGAGCAGTTCTTC.

The sample holds a few counts of this clonotype. The rearrangement joins TRBV15 to TRBJ1-1, with TRBD1 as a possible D gene (5 bases). The V and J ends lost 0 bases and 5 bases respectively, with 13 bases between them. The germline CDR1 and CDR2 sequences are LNHNV and YYDKDF (reference sequence). The CDR3 runs to 15 residues. The CDR3, as DNA: TGTGCCACCAGCAGAGATCCCCAGGGAAAAACTGAAGCTTTCTTT. Its protein is CATSRDPQGKTEAFF.

This clonotype was seen ten or more times. The CDR3 is CASSLKGGEQFF. The CDR3 coding sequence is TGTGCCAGCAGTTTAAAGGGCGGTGAGCAGTTCTTC. V is TRBV27 and J is TRBJ2-1; D not certain. This CDR3 contains 12 residues. V was pared by 2 bases and J by 9 bases, with 8 bases between. In germline, CDR1 is MNHEY, CDR2 SMNVEV (reference sequence).

There are a few counts of this clonotype. The chain is built from TRBV12-3 or TRBV12-4 and TRBJ1-1; D not resolved. The length of the CDR3 is 14 residues. Trimming pared 1 base from V and 2 bases from J, leaving 8 bases between. The CDR3 nucleotides are TGTGCCAGCAGTTTAGTCGGGCTAAACACTGAAGCTTTCTTT. Amino acid sequence: CASSLVGLNTEAFF.

This clonotype was counted at least ten times. The genes are TRBV7-8 and TRBJ1-6, with 7 bases lining up with TRBD1. The CDR3 extends over 13 amino acids. J was trimmed by 15 bases and V by 4 bases; bases with no gene match: 9. The germline V gene has CDR1 SGHVS and CDR2 FQNEAQ. CDR3 residues: CASSSDREGVLHF. CDR3 sequence (DNA): TGTGCCAGCAGCTCCGACAGGGAGGGGGTCCTCCACTTT.

The genes are TRBV3-1 and TRBJ2-3; possibly TRBD1 for D (6 bases). Trimming took off 2 bases at V and 7 bases at J, with 16 bases between the two ends. This CDR3 has 15 amino acids. Germline CDR1 reads LGHDT; CDR2 reads YNNKEL (reference sequence). This CDR3 reads CASSQRTPGANTQYF. The CDR3, as DNA: TGTGCCAGCAGCCAAAGAACCCCAGGGGCCAATACGCAGTATTTT.

There are a few counts of this clonotype. The chain combines TRBV5-1 with TRBJ2-3, with 9 bases identical to TRBD2. Losses at the gene ends were 3 bases for V and 13 bases for J; bases not matched to a gene: 12. The CDR3 runs to 14 residues. From germline, CDR1 is SGHRS and CDR2 YFSETQ. The CDR3 loop reads CASSSTNPGLAEYF. CDR3 coding DNA: TGCGCCAGCAGCTCCACGAACCCGGGACTAGCAGAGTATTTT. The entire variable domain, with the rest obtained from reference TRBV5-1 and TRBJ2-3, is as follows: KAGVTQTPRYLIKTRGQQVTLSCSPISGHRSVSWYQQTPGQGLQFLFEYFSETQRNKGNFPGRFSGRQFSNSRSEMNVSTLELGDSALYLCASSSTNPGLAEYFGPGTRLTVL.

Only a few counts were recorded for this clonotype. The chain is built from TRBV7-2 and TRBJ2-1; 7 nucleotides line up with TRBD1. After removal of 5 bases from V and 3 bases from J, the junction contained 7 bases not matched to a gene. This CDR3 spans 15 amino acids. Looked up from germline, CDR1 is SGHTA and CDR2 is FQGNSA. CDR3 coding DNA: TGTGCCAGCAGCCGGGACAGATCCTTCTACAATGAGCAGTTCTTC. It encodes CASSRDRSFYNEQFF. The full variable domain, its missing parts supplied by reference TRBV7-2 and TRBJ2-1, is GAGVSQSPSNKVTEKGKDVELRCDPISGHTALYWYRQSLGQGLEFLIYFQGNSAPDKSGLPSDRFSAERTGGSVSTLTIQRTQQEDSAVYLCASSRDRSFYNEQFFGPGTRLTVL.

This clonotype was counted at least ten times. The genes are TRBV29-1 and TRBJ1-3; D remains ambiguous. The germline gives CDR1 SQVTM, CDR2 ANQGSEA. This CDR3 is 13 amino acids long. Trimming shortened V by 2 bases and J by 4 bases, and 9 bases separated the two germline ends. The CDR3 nucleotides are TGCAGCGTTGAACTAGACGCCGGAAACACCATATATTTT. As protein: CSVELDAGNTIYF.

The V call is TRBV5-1, the J call TRBJ2-7, with D possibly TRBD1 on 5 matching bases. The germline CDR1 and CDR2 sequences are SGHRS and YFSETQ. There are 14 residues in the CDR3. Trimming stripped 0 bases from V and 6 bases from J, with 13 bases between. For the CDR3, the DNA is TGCGCCAGCAGCTTGGTTCCAGGGTTTGTCGAGCAGTACTTC. As protein: CASSLVPGFVEQYF.

This clonotype has ten or more counts. The genes are TRBV7-2 and TRBJ2-2; D remains unclear. V shed 1 base and J shed 3 bases, with 12 bases lying between them. The CDR3 is made up of 16 amino acids. Per the germline V gene, CDR1 is SGHTA and CDR2 is FQGNSA. The CDR3 reads CASSLDTDPDTGELFF. As DNA, the CDR3 is TGTGCCAGCAGCTTAGATACCGACCCGGACACCGGGGAGCTGTTTTTT. Full variable domain (missing parts from reference TRBV7-2 and TRBJ2-2): GAGVSQSPSNKVTEKGKDVELRCDPISGHTALYWYRQSLGQGLEFLIYFQGNSAPDKSGLPSDRFSAERTGGSVSTLTIQRTQQEDSAVYLCASSLDTDPDTGELFFGEGSRLTVL.

The rearrangement uses TRBV5-1 and TRBJ1-4, with D tentatively TRBD1 (5 bases). Trimming took off 3 bases at V and 5 bases at J, with 11 bases between the two ends. The CDR3 length is 14 residues. The germline CDR1 and CDR2 sequences are SGHRS and YFSETQ. CDR3 sequence (DNA): TGCGCCAGCAGCTACGGGACCCCGAATGAAAAACTGTTTTTT. Translated, it gives CASSYGTPNEKLFF.

The table lists this clonotype with many counts. The chain carries TRBV24-1 and TRBJ2-5; the D gene is possibly TRBD1 (6 bases). The CDR3 length is 14 residues. Germline values: CDR1 KGHDR, CDR2 SFDVKD. The V and J ends lost 5 bases and 0 bases respectively, with 9 bases between them. The DNA for the CDR3 is TGTGCCACCAGTGTGAACAGGGACCAAGAGACCCAGTACTTC. Translating it yields CATSVNRDQETQYF.